Below are 4 T cell receptor beta chains sequenced from a single sample in a study of spatial heterogeneity in lung cancer. Time point given: sample taken at primary tumor resection. TCRdb independently ran MiXCR on the 5' RACE reads; one entry per CDR3 protein. The table lists 45,000 to 55,000 distinct CDR3 sequences, approximately 5.7% of them singletons, with 11% in the top ten. The sequenced sample was PBMCs, obtained at surgery. The origin of the receptors is a male donor with early-stage non-small cell lung cancer.

This clonotype was detected many times. The chain employs TRBV28 and TRBJ2-7, with D perhaps TRBD1 (6 bases). This CDR3 has 14 residues. V lost 3 bases to trimming and J lost 6 bases, with 15 bases between them. Germline V CDR1 and CDR2: MDHEN, SYDVKM. The CDR3 loop is CASSFRRGRGEQYF. The CDR3 bases are TGTGCCAGCAGTTTCCGCAGGGGACGCGGCGAGCAGTACTTC.

This clonotype was seen at least ten times. The chain carries TRBV9 and TRBJ1-2; the D gene is possibly TRBD1 (6 bases). The CDR3 runs to 14 residues. With 0 bases removed from V and 4 bases from J, the gap between germline ends came to 10 bases. The germline V gene has CDR1 SGDLS and CDR2 YYNGEE. CDR3 in DNA: TGTGCCAGCAGCGTAGAGGACAGTGCCTATGGCTACACCTTC. Amino acid sequence: CASSVEDSAYGYTF.

This clonotype was observed at least ten times. The rearrangement uses TRBV20-1 and TRBJ2-7, with TRBD2 matching 11 bases. This CDR3 comprises 14 residues. The V gene end was trimmed by 3 bases and the J gene end by 3 bases; junction bases not matched to a gene: 4. Germline loops: CDR1 DFQATT, CDR2 SNEGSKA (reference sequence). Here the CDR3 DNA reads TGCAGTGCTAGCGGGACTAGCGGATTCTACGAGCAGTACTTC. Its translation: CSASGTSGFYEQYF.

V and J are TRBV19 and TRBJ2-3; 8 nucleotides align to TRBD2. The length of the CDR3 is 18 residues. CDR1 and CDR2 (germline): LNHDA, SQIVND (reference sequence). The ends lost 1 base at V and 4 bases at J; junction bases unmatched: 13. CDR3 nucleotide sequence: TGTGCCAGTAGTATAGGACCCCTTCGGGTAGCGGGACCAGATACGCAGTATTTT. It is translated as CASSIGPLRVAGPDTQYF.